Below, 14 T cell receptor beta chains from the same sample are listed, as sequenced in a study of blood T cell repertoires in COVID-19. Data came from immunoSEQ multiplex PCR; TCRdb stores just in-frame clones and leaves some out. In the table there are about 180,000 clones, about four fifths of which are singletons. The sequenced sample consisted of peripheral blood. These receptors were collected from a man in his 70s with active or convalescent COVID-19.

V and J are TRBV5-1 and TRBJ1-1; 8 bases agree with TRBD1. The germline CDR1 and CDR2 sequences are SGHRS and YFSETQ. The V segment lost 2 bases and the J segment 1 base; nucleotides outside the gene matches: 1. The CDR3 length is 14 residues. The CDR3 sequence is CASSFTGGNTEAFF. CDR3 nucleotide sequence: TGCGCCAGCAGCTTTACAGGGGGGAACACTGAAGCTTTCTTT.

This chain connects TRBV28 to TRBJ2-3, with 10 bases aligning to TRBD1. Germline values: CDR1 MDHEN, CDR2 SYDVKM. The CDR3 has 15 residues. V lost 6 bases, J lost 5 bases, and 8 bases stayed unmatched. The CDR3 here is CASSSRGQGQDTQYF. CDR3 sequence (DNA): TGTGCCAGCAGCTCCCGGGGACAGGGGCAAGATACGCAGTATTTT.

The chain has TRBV6-5 and TRBJ2-1, with D possibly being TRBD1 (6 bases). V was pared by 6 bases and J by 1 base, with 13 bases between. CDR1 MNHEY and CDR2 SVGAGI come from the germline V gene. The CDR3 runs to 15 residues. The CDR3 here is CASSPRGGSYNEQFF. CDR3 in DNA: TGTGCCAGCAGCCCCAGGGGCGGTTCCTACAATGAGCAGTTCTTC.

In its sample, this clone was seen a few times. DNA for the CDR3: TGTGCCAGCAGCTTAGGACTAGCCCTGAATGAGCAGTTCTTC. The encoded protein is CASSLGLALNEQFF. This chain links TRBV11-3 with TRBJ2-1; 7 nucleotides match TRBD2. V lost 1 base, J lost 7 bases, and 4 bases stayed unmatched. This CDR3 comprises 14 residues. Looked up from germline, CDR1 is SGHNT and CDR2 is YENEEA.

As DNA, the CDR3 is TGTGCCAGCAGCGGTTCGACTAGCGGCTACAATGAGCAGTTCTTC. It codes for CASSGSTSGYNEQFF. This chain uses TRBV5-4 with TRBJ2-1; 9 bases match TRBD2. The length of the CDR3 is 15 residues. Germline trimming cut 4 bases from V and 3 bases from J; bases unmatched to any gene: 5. CDR1 and CDR2 from the germline V gene are SGHNT and YYREEE (reference sequence).

The V gene is TRBV5-1, the J gene TRBJ2-1, with 7 bases that match TRBD2. The CDR3 is made up of 15 amino acids. Germline CDR1 reads SGHRS; CDR2 reads YFSETQ. With V trimmed by 0 bases and J by 8 bases, 8 bases remained unmatched. This chain's CDR3 is CASSLAVGGPYEQFF. In DNA, the CDR3 is TGCGCCAGCAGCTTGGCGGTGGGAGGGCCATATGAGCAGTTCTTC.

This clone showed up many times. The chain is built from TRBV3-1 (or the pseudogene TRBV3-2) and TRBJ1-1; D call uncertain. Germline-derived CDR1 and CDR2 are LGHDT and YNNKEL (reference sequence). The V end lost 7 bases, the J end lost 11 bases, and 17 bases lay between the germline ends. CDR3 size: 12 residues. DNA for the CDR3: TGTGCCAGCAAATCGCGGGAGGATTTGGCTTTCTTT. It encodes CASKSREDLAFF.

V is TRBV20-1 and J is TRBJ2-1; no firm D call. Germline assignment: CDR1 DFQATT and CDR2 SNEGSKA (reference sequence). This CDR3 is built from 15 residues. V dropped 3 bases and J dropped 0 bases, with 12 bases sitting between them. CDR3 bases: TGCAGTGCTAGTGACGCGTTGAGCTCCTACAATGAGCAGTTCTTC. Its protein is CSASDALSSYNEQFF.

This sequence joins TRBV5-1 and TRBJ2-2, with a weak D call TRBD2 (5 bases). V lost 10 bases and J 4 bases, leaving 20 bases between the germline ends. Germline V gene sequence: CDR1 SGHRS, CDR2 YFSETQ. There are 15 residues in the CDR3. CDR3 DNA sequence: TGCGCCGGAAGGGAGAGGGTCGATGGCACCGGGGAGCTGTTTTTT. It specifies CAGRERVDGTGELFF.

The gene calls are TRBV3-1 (or the pseudogene TRBV3-2) and TRBJ2-1, with 9 bases lining up with TRBD2. Unmatched junction bases numbered 4, after V lost 4 bases and J lost 0 bases. This CDR3 contains 16 residues. The germline gives CDR1 LGHDT, CDR2 YNNKEL (reference sequence). CDR3: CASSRLAGSSYNEQFF. In nucleotides, the CDR3 is TGTGCCAGCAGCCGTCTAGCGGGGAGCTCCTACAATGAGCAGTTCTTC.

CDR3 amino acids: CASSLAGSTDTQYF. The CDR3 DNA is TGCGCCAGCAGCCTAGCGGGGTCCACAGATACGCAGTATTTT. This sequence joins TRBV10-1 and TRBJ2-3; 9 bases agree with TRBD2. The trim removed 6 bases at V and 2 bases at J, leaving 3 bases unmatched. The V gene's germline CDR1 is WNHNN and CDR2 SYGVQD (reference sequence). This CDR3 spans 14 amino acids.

The genes are TRBV2 and TRBJ1-4; 9 bases line up with TRBD1. CDR1 is SNHLY and CDR2 is FYNNEI in the germline V gene. CDR3 length: 14 amino acids. V lost 5 bases and J lost 4; bases outside the gene matches: 2. CDR3 nucleotide sequence: TGTGCCAGCAGTCGGACAGGGGATAATGAAAAACTGTTTTTT. Its translation: CASSRTGDNEKLFF.

The rearrangement links TRBV5-5 to TRBJ1-6; tentatively, D is TRBD1 (5 bases). Deletions cut 5 bases from V and 2 bases from J, with 14 bases between. CDR1 SGHKS and CDR2 YYEKEE come from the germline V gene (reference sequence). The CDR3 consists of 16 residues. The CDR3 nucleotides read TGTGCCAGCAGACCCCTTGGGGGGACCTATAATTCACCCCTCCACTTT. This gives the protein CASRPLGGTYNSPLHF.

This rearrangement joins TRBV7-9 to TRBJ2-7, with 9 bases aligning to TRBD1. V was pared by 0 bases and J by 3 bases, with 3 bases of the junction left unmatched. CDR3 length: 15 amino acids. Germline values: CDR1 SEHNR, CDR2 FQNEAQ (reference sequence). CDR3 in DNA: TGTGCCAGCAGCTTAGCGTTGGACAGGGGCTACGAGCAGTACTTC. As protein: CASSLALDRGYEQYF.